The 6 T cell receptor beta chains below come from one sample, sequenced in a study of radiation and T cells in renal cell carcinoma. Specified time point: baseline pretreatment blood. Treatment specified: 15 Gy SBRT to primary tumor, nephrectomy 4 weeks later. Libraries were prepared by immunoSEQ multiplex PCR; TCRdb keeps only in-frame clonotypes and omits some of them. Of approximately 22,000 clones in the sample, 60% to 80% were seen once. The sample here was blood, taken from a patient whose treatment included radiotherapy and nephrectomy. The receptors stem from a man aged 60-69 years with renal cell carcinoma.

The chain carries TRBV21-1 and TRBJ2-3; TRBD1 is the table's D call and was not checked against the DNA. TRBV21-1 is a pseudogene locus. The CDR3 sequence is 18 residues long. CDR3 coding DNA: TGTGCCAGCAGCAAAGCTCTATGGGCAGCCGCTCGCACAGATACGCAGTATTTT. Residues: CASSKALWAAARTDTQYF.

CDR3 sequence (DNA): TGTGCCAGTACCCCCTCTGGGCCAGGGGAAAAGGGGGCGTATGGCTACACCTTC. Translation gives CASTPSGPGEKGAYGYTF. The J gene is TRBJ1-2, the V gene TRBV19; TRBD1 matches 7 bases. Germline V CDR1 and CDR2: LNHDA, SQIVND (reference sequence). The V and J ends lost 7 bases and 5 bases, in that order; junction bases with no gene match: 22. The CDR3 contains 18 residues. The variable domain in full, with the rest retrieved from reference TRBV19 and TRBJ1-2, is DGGITQSPKYLFRKEGQNVTLSCEQNLNHDAMYWYRQDPGQGLRLIYYSQIVNDFQKGDIAEGYSVSREKKESFPLTVTSAQKNPTAFYLCASTPSGPGEKGAYGYTFGSGTRLTVV.

The chain links TRBV2 to TRBJ2-1, with D perhaps TRBD2 (6 bases). Germline CDR1 is SNHLY and CDR2 is FYNNEI. This CDR3 is 13 amino acids long. Trimming took 4 bases from V and 7 from J, leaving 11 bases between them. The CDR3 bases are TGTGCCAGCAGTGTTTTCCGGGAGAATGAGCAGTTCTTC. As protein: CASSVFRENEQFF.

This chain connects TRBV7-8 to TRBJ2-2; TRBD1 matches at 7 bases. Per germline, CDR1 SGHVS and CDR2 FQNEAQ. This CDR3 region has 14 residues. V gave up 11 bases and J gave up 0 bases; unmatched junction bases: 6. The CDR3 DNA follows: TGTGCCTCCAGGGGGATCGCGAACACCGGGGAGCTGTTTTTT. Translation: CASRGIANTGELFF. The full variable domain, rest sourced from reference TRBV7-8 and TRBJ2-2, is GAGVSQSPRYKVAKRGQDVALRCDPISGHVSLFWYQQALGQGPEFLTYFQNEAQLDKSGLPSDRFFAERPEGSVSTLKIQRTQQEDSAVYLCASRGIANTGELFFGEGSRLTVL.

The chain links TRBV7-9 to TRBJ1-1; D not resolved. The CDR3 is made up of 12 amino acids. The ends were cut back, 5 bases at V and 5 bases at J, with 9 bases in the middle. The V gene's germline CDR1 is SEHNR and CDR2 FQNEAQ (reference sequence). CDR3 DNA sequence: TGTGCCAGCAGCCTAGGGTGGACTGAAGCTTTCTTT. This codes for CASSLGWTEAFF.

This sequence joins TRBV9 and TRBJ1-1; D is unresolved. Germline V gene lookup returns CDR1 SGDLS and CDR2 YYNGEE. The CDR3 loop spans 17 amino acids. The V gene lost 0 bases and the J gene lost 1 base, with 16 bases spanning the gap. The CDR3 reads CASSVAPEARKNTEAFF. Written as DNA, the CDR3 is TGTGCCAGCAGCGTAGCTCCTGAGGCCCGGAAGAACACTGAAGCTTTCTTT.